These 32 T cell receptor beta chains came from one sample sequenced in a study of blood T cells in healthy people across ages. Combining a sample-barcoded 5' primer with a J-beta primer mix, a second PCR ran for roughly 7 to 12 cycles. TCRdb reanalysed the 5' RACE reads using MiXCR and keeps one entry per CDR3 protein. The sample lists 550,000 to 650,000 distinct CDR3 sequences, around 31% seen once, with about a sixth in the top ten. The sequencing sample was made of blood. These receptor sequences come from a woman of 80 years or more in good health.

This clonotype has just one count. V and J are TRBV6-1 and TRBJ1-5; unclear D gene. The V and J ends lost 1 base and 0 bases respectively, with 10 bases between them. The CDR3 totals 16 residues. CDR1 MNHNS and CDR2 SASEGT come from the germline V gene. For the CDR3, the DNA is TGTGCCAGCAGTGAAGATACAGATTATAGCAATCAGCCCCAGCATTTT. This codes for CASSEDTDYSNQPQHF.

This clonotype has a count of ten or more. The V gene is TRBV4-1, the J gene TRBJ2-7; possible D gene TRBD2, 5 bases. CDR1 MGHRA and CDR2 YSYEKL come from the germline V gene. The CDR3 covers 13 residues. V lost 1 base to trimming and J lost 4 bases, with 8 bases between them. The CDR3 region has the DNA TGCGCCAGCAGCCAAGCGAGCGGATACGAGCAGTACTTC. This codes for CASSQASGYEQYF.

This clonotype was recorded at least ten times. V and J are TRBV9 and TRBJ2-1, with D possibly being TRBD1 (6 bases). Deletions cut 0 bases from V and 4 bases from J, with 11 bases between. Germline V lookup: CDR1 SGDLS, CDR2 YYNGEE. The CDR3 has 15 residues. The CDR3 sequence: CASSVVPGEYNEQFF. CDR3 DNA: TGTGCCAGCAGCGTAGTCCCAGGGGAATACAATGAGCAGTTCTTC.

The V call is TRBV4-3, the J call TRBJ1-1; TRBD1 is a possible D gene (5 bases). The CDR3 sequence is 16 residues long. Trimming cost V 0 bases and J 3 bases, with 14 bases left between them. The V gene's germline CDR1 is LGHNA and CDR2 YSLEER. The CDR3, as DNA: TGCGCCAGCAGCCAAGACCAAGTGTGGGGGTACACTGAAGCTTTCTTT. Residues: CASSQDQVWGYTEAFF.

As to this clonotype: This may arise from a read error, as a much more abundant clone is one base away. This chain links TRBV5-5 with TRBJ2-7; 11 nucleotides line up with TRBD1. CDR1 and CDR2 from the germline V gene are SGHKS and YYEKEE (reference sequence). With 0 bases clipped from V and 7 bases from J, the junction kept 6 bases outside the gene matches. CDR3 size: 15 residues. The CDR3 DNA follows: TGTGCCAGCAGCTTGGGGACAGGGGGCCGTAGTGAGCAGTACTTC. Its protein is CASSLGTGGRSEQYF.

The sample holds a few counts of this clonotype. The junction shows a germline mismatch at one end, possibly a read error. The CDR3 region has the DNA TGCGCCAGCAGCCATCGGGACAGTTCTAATGAAAAACGGTTTTTT. Encoded protein: CASSHRDSSNEKRFF. This chain links TRBV4-3 with TRBJ1-4; 7 nucleotides match TRBD1. This CDR3 contains 15 residues. From germline, CDR1 is LGHNA and CDR2 YSLEER.

About this clonotype itself: A much bigger clone sits one base away, suggesting this may be a read error. The chain is built from TRBV20-1 and TRBJ2-5; weak D call: TRBD2 (6 bases). V gave up 3 bases and J gave up 12 bases, with 23 bases separating them. Germline V CDR1 and CDR2: DFQATT, SNEGSKA (reference sequence). This CDR3 is 14 amino acids long. The CDR3 DNA is TGCAGTGCTAGCCCGTACGGAGGGACCGCCACTGAGTACTTC. This encodes CSASPYGGTATEYF.

The chain recombines TRBV5-6 with TRBJ2-7; perhaps TRBD2 as D (6 bases). Germline V gives CDR1 SGHDT, CDR2 YYEEEE. V dropped 4 bases and J dropped 3 bases, with 14 bases sitting between them. The CDR3 has 14 residues. CDR3 residues: CASSVGMGGYEQYF. DNA of the CDR3: TGTGCCAGCAGCGTCGGGATGGGGGGCTACGAGCAGTACTTC.

The chain employs TRBV5-1 and TRBJ2-5, with D perhaps assigned TRBD1 or TRBD2 (6 bases each). The V end lost 2 bases, the J end lost 2 bases, and 13 bases lay between the germline ends. This CDR3 has 15 residues. Per the germline V gene, CDR1 is SGHRS and CDR2 is YFSETQ. The CDR3 protein is CASSFHGGPQETQYF. CDR3 sequence (DNA): TGCGCCAGCAGCTTTCATGGGGGGCCACAAGAGACCCAGTACTTC.

The chain links TRBV5-1 to TRBJ1-1; a possible D gene is TRBD1 (5 bases). CDR3 length equals 15 residues. CDR1 is SGHRS and CDR2 is YFSETQ in the germline V gene. Deletions cut 3 bases from V and 0 bases from J, with 12 bases between. Here the CDR3 reads CASSSGGLLNTEAFF. The DNA of the CDR3 is TGCGCCAGCAGCTCCGGGGGACTGCTGAACACTGAAGCTTTCTTT.

This clonotype was counted at least ten times. The chain carries TRBV10-3 and TRBJ2-7; TRBD2 matches 7 bases. CDR1 is ENHRY and CDR2 is SYGVKD in the germline V gene. CDR3 size: 15 residues. V shed 6 bases, J shed 0 bases, and the junction held 8 bases outside the gene matches. CDR3 DNA: TGTGCCATCAGGGGGACTATTTCAAGCTCCTACGAGCAGTACTTC. It specifies CAIRGTISSSYEQYF.

This clonotype was seen at least ten times. The chain is built from TRBV27 and TRBJ1-4, with a tentative D call TRBD1 (6 bases). Looked up from germline, CDR1 is MNHEY and CDR2 is SMNVEV (reference sequence). Between the trimmed V and J ends, which lost 5 bases and 0 bases, there was a span of 19 bases. The CDR3 is made up of 18 amino acids. The CDR3 region is CASSPLSRDISTNEKLFF. For the CDR3, the DNA is TGTGCCAGCAGTCCCCTGTCCCGGGACATCTCAACTAATGAAAAACTGTTTTTT.

In its sample, this clonotype was seen many times. This chain connects TRBV2 to TRBJ2-5; a weak D match, TRBD1 (5 bases). The germline CDR1 and CDR2 sequences are SNHLY and FYNNEI. The V end lost 2 bases, the J end lost 5 bases, and 6 bases lay between the germline ends. This CDR3 is built from 12 residues. The CDR3 loop reads CASSEQGETQYF. The CDR3 DNA follows: TGTGCCAGCAGTGAACAGGGCGAGACCCAGTACTTC.

Note on this clonotype: A much larger clone lies a single base off, so this may be a read error. V gene TRBV7-6 combines with J gene TRBJ2-1, with a possible D match to TRBD1 (6 bases). The V end lost 5 bases, the J end lost 8 bases, and 16 bases lay between the germline ends. Looked up from germline, CDR1 is SGHVS and CDR2 is FNYEAQ. CDR3 size: 14 residues. CDR3 sequence (DNA): TGTGCCAGCAGCCGCAGCCAGGGGCAGGATGAGCAGTTCTTC. Protein: CASSRSQGQDEQFF. The variable domain in full, completed from reference TRBV7-6 and TRBJ2-1, reads GAGVSQSPRYKVTKRGQDVALRCDPISGHVSLYWYRQALGQGPEFLTYFNYEAQQDKSGLPNDRFSAERPEGSISTLTIQRTEQRDSAMYRCASSRSQGQDEQFFGPGTRLTVL.

At least ten counts were recorded for this clonotype. This sequence joins TRBV20-1 and TRBJ1-2, with 7 bases lining up with TRBD1. V lost 3 bases, J lost 4 bases, and 5 bases stayed unmatched. Germline V CDR1 and CDR2: DFQATT, SNEGSKA (reference sequence). The CDR3 has 13 residues. CDR3 coding DNA: TGCAGTGCTAGCCCACAGGGGACCTATGGCTACACCTTC. It yields the protein CSASPQGTYGYTF.

This clonotype has ten or more counts. This rearrangement joins TRBV5-1 to TRBJ2-1; 9 positions match TRBD2. V shed 4 bases, J shed 0 bases, and the junction held 8 bases outside the gene matches. The V gene's germline CDR1 is SGHRS and CDR2 YFSETQ. CDR3 length equals 17 residues. The chain's CDR3 is CASSRVAGGSSYNEQFF. The CDR3 nucleotides are TGCGCCAGCAGCCGGGTGGCGGGGGGGAGCTCCTACAATGAGCAGTTCTTC.

This chain uses TRBV19 with TRBJ2-1, with 9 bases aligning to TRBD2. This CDR3 comprises 14 residues. The junction had 5 bases not matched to a gene; V was cut back by 5 bases and J by 6 bases. CDR1 and CDR2 (germline): LNHDA, SQIVND (reference sequence). DNA of the CDR3: TGTGCCAGTAGTCCCCGGACTAGCGCCAATGAGCAGTTCTTC. It translates to CASSPRTSANEQFF.

In this sample, this clonotype turned up a few times. This sequence joins TRBV29-1 and TRBJ2-1; 10 nucleotides align to TRBD2. V lost 6 bases and J lost 9; bases outside the gene matches: 11. CDR1 is SQVTM and CDR2 is ANQGSEA in the germline V gene. This CDR3 has 14 residues. CDR3 residues: CSVQREGLDSEQFF. In DNA form, the CDR3 reads TGCAGCGTACAGCGGGAGGGCCTGGACTCTGAGCAGTTCTTC.

This clonotype was observed at least ten times. The chain combines TRBV30 with TRBJ2-7; the match to TRBD2 covers 12 bases. J lost 3 bases, V lost 2 bases, and 5 bases had no gene match. Germline V gives CDR1 GTSNPN, CDR2 SVGIG (reference sequence). This CDR3 has 15 amino acids. CDR3 nucleotides: TGTGCCTGGAGTACAGGACTAGCGGGGATCTACGAGCAGTACTTC. Translated: CAWSTGLAGIYEQYF.

This clonotype has ten or more counts. The rearrangement links TRBV7-2 to TRBJ2-3, with 13 bases aligning to TRBD2. The germline V gene has CDR1 SGHTA and CDR2 FQGNSA. This CDR3 is built from 19 residues. V dropped 5 bases and J dropped 4; count of bases not matched to a gene: 15. The chain's CDR3 is CASSPRTSGGPQVADTQYF. The DNA for the CDR3 is TGTGCCAGCAGCCCCCGGACTAGCGGGGGCCCCCAGGTGGCAGATACGCAGTATTTT. Drawing the rest from reference TRBV7-2 and TRBJ2-3, the complete variable domain is GAGVSQSPSNKVTEKGKDVELRCDPISGHTALYWYRQSLGQGLEFLIYFQGNSAPDKSGLPSDRFSAERTGGSVSTLTIQRTQQEDSAVYLCASSPRTSGGPQVADTQYFGPGTRLTVL.

In this sample, this clonotype turned up a few times. This may be a read error: a much more frequent sequence differs by one nucleotide. The chain carries TRBV6-2 or TRBV6-3 and TRBJ2-1; D is perhaps TRBD2 (6 bases). Judging by the DNA end, TRBJ2-7 fits better; the J call may be wrong. This CDR3 has 16 amino acids. Germline loops: CDR1 MNHEY, CDR2 SVGEGT. CDR3 loop: CASSLTPGATYNEQYF. CDR3 bases: TGTGCCAGCAGTTTAACTCCGGGAGCTACATACAATGAGCAGTACTTC.

The chain is built from TRBV7-2 and TRBJ1-1; a possible D gene is TRBD1 (6 bases). V shed 5 bases and J shed 7 bases, with 20 bases lying between them. The CDR3 is 15 residues long. CDR1 and CDR2 from the germline V gene are SGHTA and FQGNSA. The CDR3 reads CASSPQGGTSNEAFF. The CDR3 nucleotides read TGTGCCAGCAGCCCCCAAGGGGGGACTTCCAATGAAGCTTTCTTT. Variable domain in full (rest from reference TRBV7-2 and TRBJ1-1): GAGVSQSPSNKVTEKGKDVELRCDPISGHTALYWYRQSLGQGLEFLIYFQGNSAPDKSGLPSDRFSAERTGGSVSTLTIQRTQQEDSAVYLCASSPQGGTSNEAFFGQGTRLTVV.

The V gene is TRBV20-1, the J gene TRBJ1-4; D remains unclear. This CDR3 is 13 amino acids long. The V gene's germline CDR1 is DFQATT and CDR2 SNEGSKA (reference sequence). Trimming cost V 0 bases and J 6 bases, with 8 bases left between them. In nucleotides, the CDR3 is TGCAGTGCTAGAGATCTGACGGATGAAAAACTGTTTTTT. The encoded protein is CSARDLTDEKLFF.

Comments on this clonotype: It may be a read error: a sequence one base away is much more abundant. The CDR3 DNA reads as TGTGCCACCAGTGATTGGAGGCTCTCCACCCGGTACTTC. Translation: CATSDWRLSTRYF. The chain joins TRBV24-1 to TRBJ2-7, with D possibly TRBD2 on 5 matching bases. Germline CDR1 is KGHDR and CDR2 is SFDVKD. This CDR3 has 13 amino acids. Trimming shortened V by 2 bases and J by 12 bases, and 16 bases separated the two germline ends.

This clonotype came up many times. J is TRBJ2-5 and V is TRBV7-2, with 8 bases identical to TRBD1. The CDR3 has 14 residues. V lost 6 bases to trimming and J lost 2 bases; unmatched junction nucleotides: 5. The germline V gene encodes CDR1 SGHTA and CDR2 FQGNSA. In nucleotides, the CDR3 is TGTGCCAGCAGTTACAGACAGGGGCAAGAGACCCAGTACTTC. Residues: CASSYRQGQETQYF.

This clonotype showed up many times. This chain links TRBV11-1 with TRBJ2-3; D is unclear. Trimming shortened V by 5 bases and J by 5 bases, and 8 bases separated the two germline ends. This CDR3 has 12 residues. In germline, CDR1 is SGHAT, CDR2 FQDESV (reference sequence). Here the CDR3 DNA reads TGTGCCAGCAGCCTCCGGCTAGATACGCAGTATTTT. Encoded protein: CASSLRLDTQYF.

V and J are TRBV20-1 and TRBJ1-4; D uncertain. This CDR3 is built from 15 residues. CDR1 is DFQATT and CDR2 is SNEGSKA in the germline V gene (reference sequence). Trimming took off 6 bases at V and 0 bases at J, with 14 bases between the two ends. The CDR3 DNA follows: TGCAGTGCCCGGGTGGAGTGGGCAACTAATGAAAAACTGTTTTTT. It encodes CSARVEWATNEKLFF.

The V and J genes are TRBV28 and TRBJ2-7; TRBD2 agrees at 9 bases. J lost 7 bases, V lost 5 bases, and 9 bases had no gene match. CDR3 length: 14 amino acids. Germline assignment: CDR1 MDHEN and CDR2 SYDVKM. DNA of the CDR3: TGTGCCAGCAGTCCGGGGTCGCTAGCGGGAGAGCAGTACTTC. Translated: CASSPGSLAGEQYF.

This clonotype was observed many times. The V and J genes are TRBV6-5 and TRBJ2-7, with unresolved D. The CDR3 is made up of 13 amino acids. Germline V gives CDR1 MNHEY, CDR2 SVGAGI. V was pared by 3 bases and J by 3 bases, with 9 bases between. CDR3 in amino acids: CASSYGYFYEQYF. CDR3 nucleotides: TGTGCCAGCAGTTATGGCTATTTCTACGAGCAGTACTTC.

This clonotype was observed many times. The chain has TRBV4-1 and TRBJ2-7, with 8 nucleotides matching TRBD2. The CDR3 is 15 amino acids. The germline V gene has CDR1 MGHRA and CDR2 YSYEKL. V trimming: 4 bases; J trimming: 0 bases; junction bases outside the gene matches: 5. CDR3 loop: CASSRTGGGSYEQYF. Here the CDR3 DNA reads TGCGCCAGCAGCCGGACCGGGGGGGGCTCCTACGAGCAGTACTTC.

The sample holds many counts of this clonotype. This chain uses TRBV3-1 with TRBJ2-7, with D maybe TRBD1 (5 bases). V was clipped by 5 bases and J by 5 bases, with 16 bases between them. The CDR3 is 14 amino acids. Per germline, CDR1 LGHDT and CDR2 YNNKEL (reference sequence). The CDR3 coding sequence is TGTGCCAGCAGCTCAACGAGCAGGGCCGACGAGCAGTACTTC. Protein sequence: CASSSTSRADEQYF.

This clonotype has at least ten counts. V usage is TRBV28 and J usage is TRBJ2-5; D is possibly TRBD1 or TRBD2 (5 bases each). The germline V gene encodes CDR1 MDHEN and CDR2 SYDVKM. The CDR3 spans 16 residues. Trimming removed 0 bases from V and 4 bases from J, with 15 bases in between. CDR3 region: CASSLWGQGARETQYF. As DNA, the CDR3 is TGTGCCAGCAGTTTATGGGGTCAGGGAGCCCGAGAGACCCAGTACTTC.